Listed here are 32 T cell receptor beta chains from one sample, sequenced in a study of graft-versus-host responses after intestinal transplantation. No antigen has been identified for these receptors. Sequencing used immunoSEQ multiplex PCR; TCRdb keeps in-frame clones, though not all of them. The sample has some 120,000 clones; around 94% are singletons. Sequencing used unstimulated CD4+ T cells sorted from spleen or lymph node cells, obtained before intestinal transplant. The receptors were gathered from a human donor who received an intestinal transplant.

The chain couples TRBV10-2 to TRBJ2-3, with D possibly being TRBD1 (5 bases). Germline-derived CDR1 and CDR2 are WSHSY and SAAADI. CDR3 size: 14 residues. With 5 bases removed from V and 0 bases from J, the gap between germline ends came to 9 bases. CDR3 residues: CASSSDRSTDTQYF. As DNA, the CDR3 is TGCGCCAGCAGTTCTGACAGAAGCACAGATACGCAGTATTTT.

Details on this clone: The same CDR3 arises from other DNA sequences in this sample as well. The chain joins TRBV5-6 to TRBJ2-5, with no clear D. CDR3 size: 15 residues. Trimming removed 1 base at V and 5 bases at J, with 15 bases between. CDR1 and CDR2 from the germline V gene are SGHDT and YYEEEE. As DNA, the CDR3 is TGTGCCAGCAGCTTGAAGGTCCTCCCGCCGGAGACCCAGTACTTC. Amino acids: CASSLKVLPPETQYF.

The chain is built from TRBV27 and TRBJ2-5, with D uncertain. V lost 3 bases, J lost 3 bases, and 8 bases lay in between. Germline-derived CDR1 and CDR2 are MNHEY and SMNVEV (reference sequence). The CDR3 consists of 13 residues. The CDR3 region has the DNA TGTGCCAGCAGTTTGCGACCGAAAGAGACCCAGTACTTC. Translation gives CASSLRPKETQYF.

J is TRBJ1-5 and V is TRBV2; no reliable D call. V was trimmed by 5 bases and J by 2 bases, leaving 19 bases between them. Germline loops: CDR1 SNHLY, CDR2 FYNNEI. This CDR3 is 17 amino acids long. CDR3 loop: CASSQELGRMGNQPQHF. The CDR3 DNA is TGTGCCAGCAGTCAGGAGTTAGGGAGGATGGGCAATCAGCCCCAGCATTTT.

The rearrangement uses TRBV19 and TRBJ1-3; D remains ambiguous. With 6 bases removed from V and 1 base from J, the gap between germline ends came to 4 bases. In germline, CDR1 is LNHDA, CDR2 SQIVND (reference sequence). The length of the CDR3 is 12 residues. The chain's CDR3 is CASSPSGNTIYF. The CDR3 nucleotides read TGTGCCAGTAGCCCATCTGGAAACACCATATATTTT.

V is TRBV6-6 and J is TRBJ1-2, with 7 nucleotides matching TRBD1. Germline CDR1 is MNHNY and CDR2 is SVGAGI (reference sequence). The CDR3 loop spans 13 amino acids. With 5 bases clipped from V and 5 bases from J, the junction kept 5 bases outside the gene matches. CDR3 nucleotide sequence: TGTGCCAGCAGTCGGGACAGAGGTTATGGCTACACCTTC. Translation: CASSRDRGYGYTF.

V gene TRBV5-1 combines with J gene TRBJ2-1; D possibly corresponds to TRBD1 (5 bases). Germline V gene lookup returns CDR1 SGHRS and CDR2 YFSETQ. CDR3 length: 16 residues. V lost 5 bases, J lost 7 bases, and 22 bases lay in between. The CDR3: CASSPTGHDRKNEQFF. CDR3 DNA: TGCGCCAGCAGTCCTACGGGCCACGACAGAAAAAATGAGCAGTTCTTC.

V usage is TRBV5-5 and J usage is TRBJ1-5; tentatively, D is TRBD1 (5 bases). Trimming pared 4 bases from V and 6 bases from J, leaving 23 bases between. The germline gives CDR1 SGHKS, CDR2 YYEKEE (reference sequence). This CDR3 spans 17 amino acids. CDR3 in amino acids: CASSRFAGTGTGQPQHF. The CDR3 DNA sequence: TGTGCCAGCAGCCGTTTCGCCGGGACCGGCACGGGTCAGCCCCAGCATTTT.

This chain links TRBV4-2 with TRBJ2-2; D not certain. V was clipped by 1 base and J by 6 bases, with 9 bases between them. Germline values: CDR1 LGHNA, CDR2 YNFKEQ. This CDR3 comprises 14 residues. CDR3 sequence reads: CASSQGAGPGELFF. The CDR3 nucleotides read TGTGCCAGCAGCCAAGGAGCCGGACCCGGGGAGCTGTTTTTT.

The gene calls are TRBV10-2 and TRBJ2-2; 8 nucleotides match TRBD2. The CDR3 runs to 16 residues. Trimming at V came to 6 bases and at J to 5 bases, leaving 11 bases not matched to a gene. Germline CDR1 and CDR2: WSHSY and SAAADI. The CDR3 DNA is TGCGCCAGCAGAGAAGCGGGGGCTCCAAGAACCGGGGAGCTGTTTTTT. It translates to CASREAGAPRTGELFF.

The chain links TRBV5-6 to TRBJ2-1; D remains unclear. The CDR3 sequence is 15 residues long. Looked up from germline, CDR1 is SGHDT and CDR2 is YYEEEE. Trimming removed 0 bases at V and 7 bases at J, with 14 bases between. DNA for the CDR3: TGTGCCAGCAGCTTGGTTGGCAGATTACAGAATGAGCAGTTCTTC. Translation: CASSLVGRLQNEQFF.

The chain employs TRBV19 and TRBJ1-1; D is unclear. The V gene's germline CDR1 is LNHDA and CDR2 SQIVND (reference sequence). V was pared by 6 bases and J by 1 base, with 12 bases between. There are 14 residues in the CDR3. The CDR3 DNA sequence: TGTGCCAGTAGGCTCCGGGTCCCGAACACTGAAGCTTTCTTT. This translates into CASRLRVPNTEAFF.

The rearrangement uses TRBV27 and TRBJ2-1; D gene ambiguous. Germline CDR1 and CDR2: MNHEY and SMNVEV (reference sequence). The CDR3 totals 14 residues. Trimming left V 2 bases short and J 6 bases short, with 11 bases between. CDR3: CASSLTRLSNEQFF. The CDR3 bases are TGTGCCAGCAGTTTAACTCGACTGTCCAATGAGCAGTTCTTC.

V is TRBV7-9 and J is TRBJ1-1; possible D gene TRBD1, 5 bases. This CDR3 has 14 residues. Germline V gene data show CDR1 as SEHNR and CDR2 as FQNEAQ (reference sequence). The germline V and J ends were trimmed by 3 bases and 5 bases, with 13 bases remaining between them. The CDR3 sequence: CASSFSGEYTEAFF. The CDR3, as DNA: TGTGCCAGCAGCTTTTCGGGGGAGTATACTGAAGCTTTCTTT.

V gene TRBV18 combines with J gene TRBJ2-3; 7 bases match TRBD2. Germline V gene sequence: CDR1 KGHSH, CDR2 LQKENI. The V segment lost 5 bases and the J segment 1 base; nucleotides outside the gene matches: 9. The CDR3 contains 16 residues. The CDR3 DNA follows: TGTGCCAGCTCATCCTGGGGTCTAGCGGGCACAGATACGCAGTATTTT. Translation gives CASSSWGLAGTDTQYF.

The chain couples TRBV15 to TRBJ2-2; 9 bases fit TRBD1. In germline, CDR1 is LNHNV, CDR2 YYDKDF (reference sequence). CDR3 length equals 15 residues. After removal of 3 bases from V and 5 bases from J, the junction contained 4 bases not matched to a gene. Written as DNA, the CDR3 is TGTGCCACCAGCAGGCCGGGACAGGGAACCGGGGAGCTGTTTTTT. This gives the protein CATSRPGQGTGELFF.

This clone was counted only a few times. The chain is built from TRBV11-2 and TRBJ1-1; the match to TRBD1 covers 8 bases. Germline V gives CDR1 SGHAT, CDR2 FQNNGV. The CDR3 contains 12 residues. After removal of 4 bases from V and 8 bases from J, the junction contained 3 bases not matched to a gene. The CDR3 sequence is CASSSTGAEAFF. The CDR3 DNA is TGTGCCAGCAGCTCGACAGGGGCCGAAGCTTTCTTT.

This chain uses TRBV4-2 with TRBJ2-3; D gene ambiguous. Germline assignment: CDR1 LGHNA and CDR2 YNFKEQ. The CDR3 is made up of 12 amino acids. Trimming removed 1 base from V and 9 bases from J, with 8 bases in between. The CDR3 DNA reads TGTGCCAGCAGCCAAGGTAGTGCCACGCAGTATTTT. It encodes CASSQGSATQYF.

This clone was seen just once. The chain couples TRBV6-1 to TRBJ1-2; maybe TRBD1 (5 bases). The V gene's germline CDR1 is MNHNS and CDR2 SASEGT. The CDR3 spans 17 residues. V was shortened by 2 bases and J by 2 bases, with 18 bases between the two germline ends. The CDR3 region has the DNA TGTGCCAGCAGTGAATATTTAGGTTTGGGGCAAAACTATGGCTACACCTTC. This sequence encodes CASSEYLGLGQNYGYTF.

The J gene is TRBJ1-1, the V gene TRBV5-1, with no clear D. Per germline, CDR1 SGHRS and CDR2 YFSETQ. With 1 base removed from V and 1 base from J, the gap between germline ends came to 8 bases. This CDR3 is built from 14 residues. The CDR3 protein is CASSLLGRNTEAFF. The CDR3 coding sequence is TGCGCCAGCAGCTTGTTGGGCAGGAACACTGAAGCTTTCTTT.

The chain employs TRBV19 and TRBJ1-1, with 7 bases identical to TRBD1. The V gene's germline CDR1 is LNHDA and CDR2 SQIVND (reference sequence). The CDR3 length is 12 residues. The V segment lost 6 bases and the J segment 11 bases; nucleotides outside the gene matches: 9. DNA of the CDR3: TGTGCCAGTAGAACAGGGGCCGAGGACGCTTTCTTT. Protein product: CASRTGAEDAFF.

V usage is TRBV11-2 and J usage is TRBJ2-5; 8 bases are shared with TRBD1. J gave up 5 bases and V 7 bases, and 6 bases lay outside the gene matches. Germline CDR1 SGHAT, CDR2 FQNNGV. This CDR3 contains 13 residues. CDR3 nucleotides: TGTGCCAGCATCCTGACAGGGGCTGAGACCCAGTACTTC. Encoded protein: CASILTGAETQYF.

This chain joins TRBV14 and TRBJ2-2; unclear D gene. Germline V gene sequence: CDR1 SGHDN, CDR2 FVKESK. The V end lost 1 base, the J end lost 5 bases, and 5 bases lay between the germline ends. This CDR3 is built from 13 residues. CDR3 sequence: CASSQAWTGELFF. The CDR3, as DNA: TGTGCCAGCAGCCAAGCTTGGACCGGGGAGCTGTTTTTT.

J is TRBJ1-1 and V is TRBV20-1; 7 nucleotides match TRBD1. The CDR3 is made up of 10 amino acids. Germline V gives CDR1 DFQATT, CDR2 SNEGSKA (reference sequence). V trimming: 6 bases; J trimming: 10 bases; junction bases outside the gene matches: 5. CDR3 region: CSASRGGAFF. For the CDR3, the DNA is TGCAGTGCCTCCAGGGGGGGAGCTTTCTTT.

The CDR3 loop reads CATSRVDSGNTIYF. The CDR3 coding sequence is TGTGCCACCAGCAGAGTAGATTCTGGAAACACCATATATTTT. The chain joins TRBV15 to TRBJ1-3; unclear D gene. V was shortened by 1 base and J by 1 base, with 5 bases between the two germline ends. CDR3 length: 14 residues. Germline V lookup: CDR1 LNHNV, CDR2 YYDKDF (reference sequence). The complete variable domain, with remaining parts taken from reference TRBV15 and TRBJ1-3, reads DAMVIQNPRYQVTQFGKPVTLSCSQTLNHNVMYWYQQKSSQAPKLLFHYYDKDFNNEADTPDNFQSRRPNTSFCFLDIRSPGLGDTAMYLCATSRVDSGNTIYFGEGSWLTVV.

The chain has TRBV4-1 and TRBJ2-1; D is ambiguous. From germline, CDR1 is MGHRA and CDR2 YSYEKL. V was trimmed by 0 bases and J by 10 bases, leaving 13 bases between them. The CDR3 runs 14 residues. The CDR3 nucleotides read TGCGCCAGCAGCCAAGACACTTCGAGAGACGAGCAGTTCTTC. Protein product: CASSQDTSRDEQFF.

The chain uses TRBV7-8 and TRBJ2-7; the match to TRBD1 covers 7 bases. Germline assignment: CDR1 SGHVS and CDR2 FQNEAQ. V shed 5 bases and J 4 bases; nucleotides not matched to a gene: 8. The CDR3 length is 14 residues. The CDR3 sequence is CASSRPGQRYEQYF. CDR3 nucleotide sequence: TGTGCCAGCAGCCGACCGGGACAGAGATACGAGCAGTACTTC. The full variable domain, rest sourced from reference TRBV7-8 and TRBJ2-7, is GAGVSQSPRYKVAKRGQDVALRCDPISGHVSLFWYQQALGQGPEFLTYFQNEAQLDKSGLPSDRFFAERPEGSVSTLKIQRTQQEDSAVYLCASSRPGQRYEQYFGPGTRLTVT.

The rearrangement uses TRBV27 and TRBJ2-4; the D gene could be TRBD1 or TRBD2 (5 bases each). The V gene lost 6 bases and the J gene lost 8 bases, with 17 bases spanning the gap. The CDR3 spans 14 residues. Looked up from germline, CDR1 is MNHEY and CDR2 is SMNVEV (reference sequence). CDR3 loop: CASSMGRRRDIQYF. In DNA, the CDR3 is TGTGCCAGCAGCATGGGACGGAGAAGGGACATTCAGTACTTC.

The chain uses TRBV11-2 and TRBJ1-1; D not resolved. V dropped 1 base and J dropped 4 bases, with 13 bases sitting between them. Germline V gene sequence: CDR1 SGHAT, CDR2 FQNNGV. The CDR3 extends over 15 amino acids. The DNA for the CDR3 is TGTGCCAGCAGCTTAGGTGGGAGCCTCCCCACTGAAGCTTTCTTT. It is translated as CASSLGGSLPTEAFF.

The chain carries TRBV5-1 and TRBJ2-6; D is ambiguous. V was pared by 6 bases and J by 10 bases, with 20 bases between. The CDR3 runs 15 residues. In germline, CDR1 is SGHRS, CDR2 YFSETQ. The CDR3 sequence: CASKATRFETNVLTF. The CDR3 DNA reads as TGCGCCAGCAAGGCCACCCGCTTTGAGACTAACGTCCTGACTTTC.

V usage is TRBV9 and J usage is TRBJ2-7, with TRBD1 matching over 7 bases. J lost 2 bases, V lost 0 bases, and 5 bases had no gene match. Germline CDR1 and CDR2: SGDLS and YYNGEE. The CDR3 has 15 residues. For the CDR3, the DNA is TGTGCCAGCAGCGTAGAACAGGGGATGACCTACGAGCAGTACTTC. It translates to CASSVEQGMTYEQYF. Together with reference TRBV9 and TRBJ2-7, the CDR3 gives the full variable domain: DSGVTQTPKHLITATGQRVTLRCSPRSGDLSVYWYQQSLDQGLQFLIQYYNGEERAKGNILERFSAQQFPDLHSELNLSSLELGDSALYFCASSVEQGMTYEQYFGPGTRLTVT.

The J gene is TRBJ2-3, the V gene TRBV6-1; perhaps TRBD2 as D (7 bases). The CDR3 is 16 residues long. Germline CDR1 is MNHNS and CDR2 is SASEGT. Trimming took 2 bases from V and 4 from J, leaving 16 bases between them. The CDR3 sequence is CASSERGGAGADTQYF. In nucleotides, the CDR3 is TGTGCCAGCAGTGAACGAGGGGGTGCGGGGGCAGATACGCAGTATTTT.